The rows below give T cell receptor beta chains drawn from one sample of a study of cytomegalovirus exposure and HLA in healthy donors. The method was immunoSEQ multiplex PCR; TCRdb's version includes in-frame clones alone and lacks a portion of them. The data hold some 240,000 clones, with around 86% observed a single time. The sequencing sample was made of PBMCs. These TCRs come from a woman in her 30s in good health and CMV-seropositive. CDR3s include the opening cysteine and the closing phenylalanine or tryptophan. D genes are given only for firm matches. For some rows the clone size is stated as once, few or many, or as a class when expanded; others skip it.

cdr3_length	v_call	j_call	clone_size	d_call	cdr3_nt	cdr3_aa
13	TRBV2	TRBJ1-3	NA	NA	TGTGCCAGAGGGGGATACTCTGGAAACACCATATATTTT	CARGGYSGNTIYF
15	TRBV18	TRBJ2-1	NA	NA	TGTGCCAGCTCACCAATACAGGGCAGGGACAATGAGCAGTTCTTC	CASSPIQGRDNEQFF
14	TRBV5-1	TRBJ2-1	NA	NA	TGCGCCAGCAGCTTGGGCGGGGTATACAATGAGCAGTTCTTC	CASSLGGVYNEQFF
14	TRBV5-4	TRBJ1-1	NA	NA	TGTGCCAGCAGCTTGGAGAGTTTTCGGGGAGAAGCTTTCTTT	CASSLESFRGEAFF
16	TRBV7-9	TRBJ1-1	NA	TRBD1	TGTGCCAGCAGCTTCCGCCGACAGGGGAGGAACACTGAAGCTTTCTTT	CASSFRRQGRNTEAFF
13	TRBV30	TRBJ1-2	few	NA	TGTGCCTGGAGTGTAGGACTGGACTATGGCTACACCTTC	CAWSVGLDYGYTF
13	TRBV5-1	TRBJ2-1	NA	NA	TGCGCCAGCAGCTTGATCCTAGCCGGTGAGCAGTTCTTC	CASSLILAGEQFF
15	TRBV2	TRBJ1-5	NA	NA	TGTGCCAGCAGTGTTACAGGGTATAGCAATCAGCCCCAGCATTTT	CASSVTGYSNQPQHF
16	TRBV18	TRBJ1-1	NA	NA	TGTGCCAGCTCATCGGCGGCAGCCCAACTGAACACTGAAGCTTTCTTT	CASSSAAAQLNTEAFF
17	TRBV29-1	TRBJ2-1	NA	TRBD2	TGCAGCGTTGAAATCGCTAGCGGGAGGGCCGCCTACAATGAGCAGTTCTTC	CSVEIASGRAAYNEQFF
14	TRBV28	TRBJ1-2	NA	NA	TGTGCCAGCAGTTTTCGCCGTACGCCAGATAGCTACACCTTC	CASSFRRTPDSYTF
13	TRBV30	TRBJ2-7	NA	TRBD1	TGTGCCTGGAGCCCCGACAGGGCCTACGAGCAGTACTTC	CAWSPDRAYEQYF
13	TRBV4-2	TRBJ2-3	NA	NA	TGTGCCAGCAGCCAAGTTGGCCCAGATACGCAGTATTTT	CASSQVGPDTQYF
15	TRBV2	TRBJ1-2	NA	TRBD1	TGTGCCAGCAGTGAAGCGAGGGGACAGGGAGATGGCTACACCTTC	CASSEARGQGDGYTF
15	TRBV13	TRBJ2-7	NA	NA	TGTGCCAGCAGCCACCGGGACTGGAACTCCTACGAGCAGTACTTC	CASSHRDWNSYEQYF
15	TRBV6-5	TRBJ2-3	NA	NA	TGTGCCAGCAGTTACTCCAGGGGAAGCACAGATACGCAGTATTTT	CASSYSRGSTDTQYF
13	TRBV12-5	TRBJ2-3	NA	NA	TGTGCTAGTGGTTTGGTAGGCCGAGGTACGCAGTATTTT	CASGLVGRGTQYF
17	TRBV2	TRBJ1-5	NA	NA	TGTGCCAGCAGTGGCAGGGGAGGGCGCGGGAGCAATCAGCCCCAGCATTTT	CASSGRGGRGSNQPQHF
14	TRBV10-3	TRBJ2-7	few	TRBD1	TGTGCCATCAGTGACGGGACAGGGTCCTACGAGCAGTACTTC	CAISDGTGSYEQYF
13	TRBV11-2	TRBJ2-7	NA	TRBD1	TGTGCCAGCAGCCCCGGGACAGGGTACGAGCAGTACTTC	CASSPGTGYEQYF